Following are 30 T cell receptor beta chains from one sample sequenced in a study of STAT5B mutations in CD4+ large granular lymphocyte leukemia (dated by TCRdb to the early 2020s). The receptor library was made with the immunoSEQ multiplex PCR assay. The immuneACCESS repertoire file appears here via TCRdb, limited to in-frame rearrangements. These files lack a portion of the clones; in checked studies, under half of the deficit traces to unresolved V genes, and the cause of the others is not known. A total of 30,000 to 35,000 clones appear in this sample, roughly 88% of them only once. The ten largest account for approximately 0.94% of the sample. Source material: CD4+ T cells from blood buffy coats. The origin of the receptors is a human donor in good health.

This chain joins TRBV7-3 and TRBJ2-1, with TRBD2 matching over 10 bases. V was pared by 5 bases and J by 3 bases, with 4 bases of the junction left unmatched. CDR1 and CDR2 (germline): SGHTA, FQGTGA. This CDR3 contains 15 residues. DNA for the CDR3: TGTGCCAGCAGCCGAGGGACTAGCGACTACAATGAGCAGTTCTTC. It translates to CASSRGTSDYNEQFF. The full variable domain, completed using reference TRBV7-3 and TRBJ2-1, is GAGVSQTPSNKVTEKGKYVELRCDPISGHTALYWYRQSLGQGPEFLIYFQGTGAADDSGLPNDRFFAVRPEGSVSTLKIQRTERGDSAVYLCASSRGTSDYNEQFFGPGTRLTVL.

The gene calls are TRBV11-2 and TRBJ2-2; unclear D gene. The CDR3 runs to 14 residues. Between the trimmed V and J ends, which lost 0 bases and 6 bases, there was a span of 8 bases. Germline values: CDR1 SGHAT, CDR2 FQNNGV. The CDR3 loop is CASSLDPTPGELFF. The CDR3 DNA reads TGTGCCAGCAGCTTAGATCCCACCCCCGGGGAGCTGTTTTTT.

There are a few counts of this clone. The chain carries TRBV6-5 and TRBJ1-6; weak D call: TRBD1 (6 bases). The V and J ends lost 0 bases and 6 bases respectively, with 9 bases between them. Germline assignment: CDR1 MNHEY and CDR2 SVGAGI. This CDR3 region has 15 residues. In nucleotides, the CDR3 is TGTGCCAGCAGTTACTCGGGACACATTAATTCACCCCTCCACTTT. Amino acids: CASSYSGHINSPLHF.

The CDR3, as DNA: TGCGCCAGCAGTGAGTCCGGCTGGAACTATGGCTACACCTTC. Amino acid sequence: CASSESGWNYGYTF. The chain recombines TRBV10-1 with TRBJ1-2; D is undetermined. Trimming cost V 0 bases and J 2 bases, with 7 bases left between them. Per the germline V gene, CDR1 is WNHNN and CDR2 is SYGVQD (reference sequence). The CDR3 sequence is 14 residues long.

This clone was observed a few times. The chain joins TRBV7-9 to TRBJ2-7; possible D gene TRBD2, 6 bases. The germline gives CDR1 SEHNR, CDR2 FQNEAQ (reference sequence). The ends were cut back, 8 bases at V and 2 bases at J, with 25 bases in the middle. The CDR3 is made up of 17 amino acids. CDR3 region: CASRSGTHPSITYEQYF. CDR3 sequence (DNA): TGTGCCAGCCGCTCCGGGACTCATCCCTCAATCACCTACGAGCAGTACTTC.

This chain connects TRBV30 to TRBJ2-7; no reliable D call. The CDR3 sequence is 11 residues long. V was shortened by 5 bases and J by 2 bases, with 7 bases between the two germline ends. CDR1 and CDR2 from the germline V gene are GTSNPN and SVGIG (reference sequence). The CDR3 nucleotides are TGTGCCTGGGGACGAGCCTACGAGCAGTACTTC. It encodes CAWGRAYEQYF.

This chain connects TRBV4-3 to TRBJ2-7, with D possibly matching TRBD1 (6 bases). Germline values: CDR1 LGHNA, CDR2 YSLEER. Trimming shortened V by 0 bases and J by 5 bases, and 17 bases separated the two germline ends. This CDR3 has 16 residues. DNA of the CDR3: TGCGCCAGCAGCCAAGATGTCAGGGGCCCTCTTCACGAGCAGTACTTC. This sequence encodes CASSQDVRGPLHEQYF.

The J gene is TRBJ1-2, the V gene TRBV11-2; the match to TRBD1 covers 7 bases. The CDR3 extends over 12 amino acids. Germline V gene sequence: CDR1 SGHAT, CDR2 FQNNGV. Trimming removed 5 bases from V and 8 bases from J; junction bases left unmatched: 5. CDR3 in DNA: TGTGCCAGCAGCCGAACAGGGGACGGCTACACCTTC. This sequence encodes CASSRTGDGYTF.

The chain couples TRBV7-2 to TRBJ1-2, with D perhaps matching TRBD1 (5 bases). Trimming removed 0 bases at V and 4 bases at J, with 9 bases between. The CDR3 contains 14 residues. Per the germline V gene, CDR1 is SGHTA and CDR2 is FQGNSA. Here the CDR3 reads CASSLAQGPYGYTF. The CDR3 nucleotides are TGTGCCAGCAGCTTAGCGCAGGGTCCCTATGGCTACACCTTC.

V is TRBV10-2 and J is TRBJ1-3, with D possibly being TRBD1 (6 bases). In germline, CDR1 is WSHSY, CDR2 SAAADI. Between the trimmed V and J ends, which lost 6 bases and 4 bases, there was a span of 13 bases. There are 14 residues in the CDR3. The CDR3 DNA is TGCGCCAGCAGCCCGATGGGGGCAGGAAACACCATATATTTT. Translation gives CASSPMGAGNTIYF.

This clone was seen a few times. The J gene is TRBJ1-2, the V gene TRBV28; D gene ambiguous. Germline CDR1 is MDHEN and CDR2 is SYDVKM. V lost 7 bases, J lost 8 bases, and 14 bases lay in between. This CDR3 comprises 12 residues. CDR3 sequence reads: CASTDPGWGYTF. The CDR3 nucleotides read TGTGCCAGCACTGACCCCGGGTGGGGCTACACCTTC.

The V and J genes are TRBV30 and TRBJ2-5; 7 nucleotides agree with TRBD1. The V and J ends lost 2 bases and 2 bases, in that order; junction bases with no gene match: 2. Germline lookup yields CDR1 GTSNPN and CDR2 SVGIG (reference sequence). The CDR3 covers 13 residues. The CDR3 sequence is CAWSLTGQETQYF. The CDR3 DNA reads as TGTGCCTGGAGTCTGACAGGGCAAGAGACCCAGTACTTC.

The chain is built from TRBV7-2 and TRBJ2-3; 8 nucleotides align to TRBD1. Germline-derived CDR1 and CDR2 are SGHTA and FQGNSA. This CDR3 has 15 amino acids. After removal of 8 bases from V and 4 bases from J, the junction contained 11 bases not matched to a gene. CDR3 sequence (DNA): TGTGCCAGCTCCAGGGCGAGACAGGGGCCAGATACGCAGTATTTT. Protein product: CASSRARQGPDTQYF.

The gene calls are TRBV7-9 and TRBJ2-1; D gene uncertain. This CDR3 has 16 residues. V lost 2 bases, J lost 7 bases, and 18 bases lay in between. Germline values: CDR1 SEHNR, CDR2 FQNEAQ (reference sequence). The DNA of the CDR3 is TGTGCCAGCAGCTTAAGGGCCCCGCCCCGGCGGAATGAGCAGTTCTTC. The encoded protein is CASSLRAPPRRNEQFF.

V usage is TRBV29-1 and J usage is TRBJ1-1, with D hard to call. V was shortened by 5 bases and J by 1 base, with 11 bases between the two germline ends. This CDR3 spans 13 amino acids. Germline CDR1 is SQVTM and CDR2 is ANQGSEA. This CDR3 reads CSVRLTSNTEAFF. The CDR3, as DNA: TGCAGCGTTCGCCTTACTTCGAACACTGAAGCTTTCTTT.

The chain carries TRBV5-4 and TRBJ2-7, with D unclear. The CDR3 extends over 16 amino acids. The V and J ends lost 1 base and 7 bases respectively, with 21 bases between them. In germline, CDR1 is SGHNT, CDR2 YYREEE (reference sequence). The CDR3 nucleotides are TGTGCCAGCAGCTTGAGGGCAGGCCGCGGTGGTAGGGAGCAGTACTTC. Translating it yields CASSLRAGRGGREQYF.

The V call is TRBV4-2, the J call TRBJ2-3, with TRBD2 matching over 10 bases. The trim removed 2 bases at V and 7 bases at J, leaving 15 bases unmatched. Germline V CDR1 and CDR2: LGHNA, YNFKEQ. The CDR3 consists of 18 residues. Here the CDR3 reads CASSQQVTGTSASYTQYF. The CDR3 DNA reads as TGTGCCAGCAGCCAACAAGTAACCGGGACTAGCGCGTCATATACGCAGTATTTT.

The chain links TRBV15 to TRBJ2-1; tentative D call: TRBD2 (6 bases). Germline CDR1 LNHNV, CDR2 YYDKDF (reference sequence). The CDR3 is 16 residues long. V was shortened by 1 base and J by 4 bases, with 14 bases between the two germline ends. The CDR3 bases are TGTGCCACCAGCAGAGCTGGGGGGAAGGGTTACAATGAGCAGTTCTTC. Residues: CATSRAGGKGYNEQFF.

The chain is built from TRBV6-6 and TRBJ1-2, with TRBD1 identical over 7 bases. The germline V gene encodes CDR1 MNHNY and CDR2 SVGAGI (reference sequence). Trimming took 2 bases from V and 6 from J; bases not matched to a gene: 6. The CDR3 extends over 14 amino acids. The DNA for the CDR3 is TGTGCCAGCAGTTACGCAAAGACAGGGCATGGCTACACCTTC. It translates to CASSYAKTGHGYTF.

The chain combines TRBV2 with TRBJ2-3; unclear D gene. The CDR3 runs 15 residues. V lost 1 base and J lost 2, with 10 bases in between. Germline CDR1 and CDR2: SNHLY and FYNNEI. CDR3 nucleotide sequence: TGTGCCAGCAGTGAAGATGCGGTCCTCACAGATACGCAGTATTTT. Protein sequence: CASSEDAVLTDTQYF.

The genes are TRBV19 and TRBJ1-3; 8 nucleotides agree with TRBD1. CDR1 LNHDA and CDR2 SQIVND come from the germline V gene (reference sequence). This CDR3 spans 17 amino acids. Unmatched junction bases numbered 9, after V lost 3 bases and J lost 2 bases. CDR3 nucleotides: TGTGCCAGTAGTATTGACCTCCAGGGGGCTGCTGGAAACACCATATATTTT. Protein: CASSIDLQGAAGNTIYF.

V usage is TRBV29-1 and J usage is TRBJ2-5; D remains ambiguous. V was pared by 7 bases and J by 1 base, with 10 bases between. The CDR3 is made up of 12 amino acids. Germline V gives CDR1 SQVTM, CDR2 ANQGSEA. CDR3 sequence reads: CSAGRIQETQYF. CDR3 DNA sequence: TGCAGCGCCGGACGGATCCAAGAGACCCAGTACTTC.

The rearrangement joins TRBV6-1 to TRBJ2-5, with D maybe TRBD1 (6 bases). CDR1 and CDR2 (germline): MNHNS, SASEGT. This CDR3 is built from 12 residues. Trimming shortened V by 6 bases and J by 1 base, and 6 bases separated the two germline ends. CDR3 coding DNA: TGTGCCAGCAGACAGGGCCAAGAGACCCAGTACTTC. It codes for CASRQGQETQYF.

The CDR3 nucleotides are TGTGCCAGCGGGAATTTCGGGACCTATGGCTACACCTTC. Translating it yields CASGNFGTYGYTF. V and J are TRBV19 and TRBJ1-2, with a possible D match to TRBD1 (5 bases). Trimming took off 9 bases at V and 4 bases at J, with 15 bases between the two ends. There are 13 residues in the CDR3. Germline CDR1 reads LNHDA; CDR2 reads SQIVND (reference sequence).

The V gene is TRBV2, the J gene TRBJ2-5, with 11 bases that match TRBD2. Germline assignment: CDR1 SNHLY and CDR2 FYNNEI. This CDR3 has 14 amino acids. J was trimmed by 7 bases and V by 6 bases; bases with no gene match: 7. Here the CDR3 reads CASRVAGGPGTQYF. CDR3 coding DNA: TGTGCCAGCAGGGTAGCGGGAGGGCCGGGGACCCAGTACTTC.

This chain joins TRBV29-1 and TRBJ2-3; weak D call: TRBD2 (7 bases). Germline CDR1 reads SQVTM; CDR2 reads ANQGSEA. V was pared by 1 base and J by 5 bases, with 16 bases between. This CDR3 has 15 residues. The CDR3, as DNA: TGCAGCGTTGAAGGGGAAGGGGGGGGCTTAGATACGCAGTATTTT. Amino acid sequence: CSVEGEGGGLDTQYF.

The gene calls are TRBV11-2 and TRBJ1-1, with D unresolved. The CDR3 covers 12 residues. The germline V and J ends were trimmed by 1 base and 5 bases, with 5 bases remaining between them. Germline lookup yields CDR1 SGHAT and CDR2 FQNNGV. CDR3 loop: CASSLVGTEAFF. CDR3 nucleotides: TGTGCCAGCAGCTTAGTGGGTACTGAAGCTTTCTTT.

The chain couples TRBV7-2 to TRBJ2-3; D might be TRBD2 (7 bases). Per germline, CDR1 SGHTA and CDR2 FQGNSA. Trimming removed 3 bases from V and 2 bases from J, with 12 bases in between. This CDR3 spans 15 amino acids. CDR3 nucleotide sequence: TGTGCCAGCAGCTTGGGGCGGGGGCTCACAGATACGCAGTATTTT. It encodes CASSLGRGLTDTQYF.

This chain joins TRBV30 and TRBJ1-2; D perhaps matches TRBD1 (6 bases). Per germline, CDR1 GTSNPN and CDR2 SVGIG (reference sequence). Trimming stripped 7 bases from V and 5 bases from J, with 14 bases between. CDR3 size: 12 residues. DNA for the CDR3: TGTGCCTATCGGACAGCATATTATGGCTACACCTTC. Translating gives CAYRTAYYGYTF.

The DNA for the CDR3 is TGTGCCAGCAGTTACTCGAGGAGGGGCAGGTACGAGCAGTACTTC. Translated, it gives CASSYSRRGRYEQYF. The rearrangement uses TRBV6-5 and TRBJ2-7, with D perhaps matching TRBD2 (6 bases). CDR1 is MNHEY, CDR2 SVGAGI, per germline. The CDR3 length is 15 residues. Trimming removed 0 bases from V and 4 bases from J, with 13 bases in between.